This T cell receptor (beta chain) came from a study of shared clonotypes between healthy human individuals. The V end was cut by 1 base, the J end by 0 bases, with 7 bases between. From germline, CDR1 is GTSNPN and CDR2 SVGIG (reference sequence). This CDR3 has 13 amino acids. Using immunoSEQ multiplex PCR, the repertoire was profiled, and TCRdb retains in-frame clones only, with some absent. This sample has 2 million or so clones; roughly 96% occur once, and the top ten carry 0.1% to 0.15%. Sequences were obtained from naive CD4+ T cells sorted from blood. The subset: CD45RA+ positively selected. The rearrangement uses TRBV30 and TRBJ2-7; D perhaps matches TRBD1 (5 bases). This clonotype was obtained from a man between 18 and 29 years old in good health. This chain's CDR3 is CAWSGTPSYEQYF. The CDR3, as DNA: TGTGCCTGGAGTGGGACACCCTCCTACGAGCAGTACTTC.